This note documents a single T cell receptor beta chain sequence. This clone has just one count. Which antigen it targets is not known. The DNA is left out, because the CDR3 cannot be placed on it with certainty; the CDR3 is given as TCRdb lists it. These data are taken from a study of OX40 agonist ivuxolimab in advanced cancers. Background for the entire study: Ivuxolimab, which targeted the costimulatory receptor OX40 (CD134), was an agonistic, fully human IgG2 monoclonal antibody. Intravenous ivuxolimab was administered to patients every 2 weeks at six dose levels: 0.01, 0.1, 0.3, 1.5, 3 and 10 mg/kg. Partial responses occurred in three dose-escalation patients, of whom one had hepatocellular carcinoma and two had cutaneous melanoma. The paper describes the monotherapy dose-escalation part (N of about 52 patients) of the phase I trial of ivuxolimab. Patients were allowed to have had prior anti-PD-1, anti-PD-L1 or anti-CTLA-4 therapy, and around 37% of the dose-escalation patients had previously received checkpoint inhibitors. In the dose-escalation cohort, about four fifths of patients were male, and the mean age was approximately 60 years with a range of about 20 to 80. The point of sequencing TCRbeta in the periphery was to test whether ivuxolimab changed TCR sequence diversity and drove clonal T-cell expansion. Among the 52 dose-escalation patients, around 20 had hepatocellular carcinoma, roughly 15 melanoma, 9 renal cell carcinoma and 9 head and neck cancer. What the authors observed across the whole study: Low levels of normalized T-cell clonal expansion were also shown by some nonresponding patients. At doses from 0.1 to 3.0 mg/kg, clonal expansion was seen in both CD4+ and CD8+ blood T cells between baseline and week 6. In the 0.1-3.0 mg/kg groups, partial responders had among the lowest normalized peripheral clonal expansion, particularly in CD8+ T cells. After ivuxolimab, expanded clones were on average more numerous among CD8+ T cells than among CD4+ T cells. The antigen specificity of the clonally expanded peripheral T cells was not determined.

Patients with autoimmune disease history or receiving systemic immunosuppression were excluded from the trial. Peripheral blood for TCR sequencing was collected from all dose cohorts at baseline, on cycle 4 day 1, and on cycle 7 day 1. The samples were drawn from a first-in-human, open-label, multicenter phase I dose-escalation trial of ivuxolimab. Adults with locally advanced or metastatic head and neck squamous cell, hepatocellular, melanoma or renal cell carcinoma were enrolled in the trial. Before TCR sequencing, CD4+ and CD8+ T cells were separately sorted from peripheral blood. CDR1 and CDR2 are read off the germline V gene (reference sequence) as MNHEY and SMNVEV. The CDR3 goes from the cysteine to the phenylalanine over 13 residues. Genomic DNA was isolated from the sorted cells so that the TCRbeta CDR3 region could be sequenced. TCRbeta CDR3 regions were sequenced using the immunoSEQ Assay. The table comes from immuneACCESS by way of TCRdb, which keeps in-frame sequences with V and J called. Part of the clones is missing from these tables; in studies checked, under half for an unresolved V gene and the rest for unknown reasons. In this sample the table shows around 51,000 clones, about 83% of which occur a single time. Of the sample, 10% falls within the top ten clones.

The sequence was collected from an adult with an advanced solid tumor such as melanoma, head and neck, liver or kidney cancer. The chain couples TRBV27 to TRBJ2-1; the table's D gene call, TRBD1, was not cross checked with the DNA. The specimen comprised CD4+ or CD8+ T cells sorted from blood, sampled in a trial of the OX40 agonist ivuxolimab. CDR3 reads: CASSFGPGNEQFF.